The sequence of this T cell receptor (beta chain) was determined in a study of blood T cell repertoires in COVID-19. In the study overall: The study drew acute and convalescent COVID-19 samples from the United States, Italy and Spain. Sources were T cells, B-cell-depleted T cells, or PBMCs; the material itself was cDNA or gDNA.

Original processing methods: Reference gene primer amplification gave nucleated cell count estimates. Only in-frame clones appear in the TCRdb table, and some are missing; sequencing was by immunoSEQ multiplex PCR. Clone size and V and J calls were adopted from that table, with D and trimming inferred from the DNA. The sample carries about 100,000 clones, approximately 90% recorded once. Germline V gene sequence: CDR1 SQVTM, CDR2 ANQGSEA. CDR3 size: 13 residues. V lost 6 bases and J lost 3; bases outside the gene matches: 7. The chain employs TRBV29-1 and TRBJ2-7, with 8 nucleotides matching TRBD1. The sample comprised peripheral blood. The clonotype was recovered from a man between 45 and 60 years old with active COVID-19. The CDR3 nucleotides are TGCAGCGTCCTCGGACAGGGACTCTACGAGCAGTACTTC. Its translation: CSVLGQGLYEQYF.